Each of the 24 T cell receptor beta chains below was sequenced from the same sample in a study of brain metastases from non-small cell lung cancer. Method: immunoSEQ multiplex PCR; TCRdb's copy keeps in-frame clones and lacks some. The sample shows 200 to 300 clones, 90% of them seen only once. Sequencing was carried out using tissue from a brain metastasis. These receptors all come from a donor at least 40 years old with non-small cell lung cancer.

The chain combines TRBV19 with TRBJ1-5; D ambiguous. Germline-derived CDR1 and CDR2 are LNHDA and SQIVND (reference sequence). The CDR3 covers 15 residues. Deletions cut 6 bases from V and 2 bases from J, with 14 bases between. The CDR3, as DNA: TGTGCCAGTAGGCCGACACGAAATGGCAATCAGCCCCAGCATTTT. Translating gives CASRPTRNGNQPQHF. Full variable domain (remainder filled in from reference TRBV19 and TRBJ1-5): DGGITQSPKYLFRKEGQNVTLSCEQNLNHDAMYWYRQDPGQGLRLIYYSQIVNDFQKGDIAEGYSVSREKKESFPLTVTSAQKNPTAFYLCASRPTRNGNQPQHFGDGTRLSIL.

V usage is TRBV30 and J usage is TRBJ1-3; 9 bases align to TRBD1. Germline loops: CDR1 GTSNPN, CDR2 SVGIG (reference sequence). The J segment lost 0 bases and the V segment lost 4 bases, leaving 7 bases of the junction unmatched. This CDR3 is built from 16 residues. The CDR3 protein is CAWKSGQGSSGNTIYF. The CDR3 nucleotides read TGTGCCTGGAAATCCGGACAGGGGAGCTCTGGAAACACCATATATTTT. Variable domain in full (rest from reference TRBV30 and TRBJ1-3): SQTIHQWPATLVQPVGSPLSLECTVEGTSNPNLYWYRQAAGRGLQLLFYSVGIGQISSEVPQNLSASRPQDRQFILSSKKLLLSDSGFYLCAWKSGQGSSGNTIYFGEGSWLTVV.

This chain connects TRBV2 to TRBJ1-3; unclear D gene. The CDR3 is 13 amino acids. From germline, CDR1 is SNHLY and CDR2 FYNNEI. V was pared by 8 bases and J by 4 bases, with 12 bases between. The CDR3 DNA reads TGTGCCAGCCGATCGGACGGAGGAAACACCATATATTTT. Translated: CASRSDGGNTIYF.

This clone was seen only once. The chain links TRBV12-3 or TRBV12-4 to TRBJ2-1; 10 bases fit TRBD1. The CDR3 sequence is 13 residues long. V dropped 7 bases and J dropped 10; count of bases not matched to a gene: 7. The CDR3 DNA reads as TGTGCCAGCACCGACAGGGGGCCGGGAGAGCAGTTCTTC. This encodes CASTDRGPGEQFF.

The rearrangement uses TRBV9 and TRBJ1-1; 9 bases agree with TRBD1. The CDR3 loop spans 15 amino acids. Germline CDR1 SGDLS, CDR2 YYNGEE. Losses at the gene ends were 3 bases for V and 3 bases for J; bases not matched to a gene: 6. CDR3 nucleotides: TGTGCCAGCAGCGCCGGGGACAGGGACGACACTGAAGCTTTCTTT. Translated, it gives CASSAGDRDDTEAFF.

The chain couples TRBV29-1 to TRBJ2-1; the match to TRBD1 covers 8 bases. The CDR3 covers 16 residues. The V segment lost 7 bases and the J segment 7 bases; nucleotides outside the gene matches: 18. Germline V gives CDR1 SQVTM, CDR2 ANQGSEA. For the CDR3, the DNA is TGCAGCGCGCCTTCCCAGGGGGCCTTCCTCTTGAATGAGCAGTTCTTC. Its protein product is CSAPSQGAFLLNEQFF.

This chain's CDR3 is CASSQRTGNTEAFF. The CDR3 coding sequence is TGTGCCAGTTCCCAGAGGACGGGTAACACTGAAGCTTTCTTT. V gene TRBV19 combines with J gene TRBJ1-1; D unclear. The CDR3 extends over 14 amino acids. Trimming removed 8 bases from V and 2 bases from J, with 15 bases in between. Per germline, CDR1 LNHDA and CDR2 SQIVND (reference sequence). Full variable domain (rest looked up from reference TRBV19 and TRBJ1-1): DGGITQSPKYLFRKEGQNVTLSCEQNLNHDAMYWYRQDPGQGLRLIYYSQIVNDFQKGDIAEGYSVSREKKESFPLTVTSAQKNPTAFYLCASSQRTGNTEAFFGQGTRLTVV.

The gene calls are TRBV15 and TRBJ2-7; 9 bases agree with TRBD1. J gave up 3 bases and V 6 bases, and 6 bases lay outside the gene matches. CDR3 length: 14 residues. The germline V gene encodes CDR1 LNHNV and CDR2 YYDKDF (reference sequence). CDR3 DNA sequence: TGTGCCACCAGTTTGGGACAGGGAGGCTACGAGCAGTACTTC. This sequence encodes CATSLGQGGYEQYF.

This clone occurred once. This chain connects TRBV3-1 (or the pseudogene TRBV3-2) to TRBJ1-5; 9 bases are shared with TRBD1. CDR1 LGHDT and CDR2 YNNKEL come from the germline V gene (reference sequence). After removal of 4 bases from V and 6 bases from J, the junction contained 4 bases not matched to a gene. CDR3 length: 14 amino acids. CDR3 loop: CASSLGTGSQPQHF. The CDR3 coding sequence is TGTGCCAGCAGCCTTGGGACAGGGAGTCAGCCCCAGCATTTT.

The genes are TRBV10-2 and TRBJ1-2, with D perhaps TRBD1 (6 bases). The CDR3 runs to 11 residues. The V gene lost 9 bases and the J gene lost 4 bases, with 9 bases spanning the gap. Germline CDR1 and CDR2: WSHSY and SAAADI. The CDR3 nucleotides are TGCGCCAGTCAGGGGAGCTATGGCTACACCTTC. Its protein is CASQGSYGYTF.

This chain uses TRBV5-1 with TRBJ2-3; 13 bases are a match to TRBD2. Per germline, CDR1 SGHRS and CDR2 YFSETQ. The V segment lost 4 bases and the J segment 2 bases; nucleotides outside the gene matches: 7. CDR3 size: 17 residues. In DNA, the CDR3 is TGCGCCAGCAGCGGCGGACTAGCGGGGGTGTCCACAGATACGCAGTATTTT. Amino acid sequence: CASSGGLAGVSTDTQYF.

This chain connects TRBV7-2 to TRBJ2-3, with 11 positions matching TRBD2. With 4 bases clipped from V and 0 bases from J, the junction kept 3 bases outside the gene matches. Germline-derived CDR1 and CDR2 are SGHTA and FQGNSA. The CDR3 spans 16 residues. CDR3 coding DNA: TGTGCCAGCAGCTCCCGACTAGCGGGGAGCACAGATACGCAGTATTTT. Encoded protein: CASSSRLAGSTDTQYF.

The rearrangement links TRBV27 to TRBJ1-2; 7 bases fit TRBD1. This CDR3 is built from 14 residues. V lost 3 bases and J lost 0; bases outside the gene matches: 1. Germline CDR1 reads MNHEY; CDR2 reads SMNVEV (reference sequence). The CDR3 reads CASSLQGANYGYTF. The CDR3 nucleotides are TGTGCCAGCAGTTTGCAGGGGGCTAACTATGGCTACACCTTC.

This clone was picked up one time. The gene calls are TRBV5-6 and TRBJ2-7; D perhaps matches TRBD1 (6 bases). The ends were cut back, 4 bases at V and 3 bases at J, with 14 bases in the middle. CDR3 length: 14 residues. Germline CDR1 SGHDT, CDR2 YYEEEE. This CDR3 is CASSMDSYNYEQYF. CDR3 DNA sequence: TGTGCCAGCAGCATGGACAGCTATAACTACGAGCAGTACTTC.

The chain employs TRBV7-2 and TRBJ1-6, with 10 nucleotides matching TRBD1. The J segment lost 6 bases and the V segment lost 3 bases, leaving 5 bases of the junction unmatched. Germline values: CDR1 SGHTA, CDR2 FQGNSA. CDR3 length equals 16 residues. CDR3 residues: CASSLGQGHGNSPLHF. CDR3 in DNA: TGTGCCAGCAGCTTGGGACAGGGGCATGGTAATTCACCCCTCCACTTT.

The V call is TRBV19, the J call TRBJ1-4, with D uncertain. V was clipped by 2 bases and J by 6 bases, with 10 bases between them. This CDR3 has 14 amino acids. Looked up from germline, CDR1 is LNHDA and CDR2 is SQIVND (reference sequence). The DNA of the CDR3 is TGTGCCAGTAGTATAAGTCCAGGTGATGAAAAACTGTTTTTT. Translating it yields CASSISPGDEKLFF.

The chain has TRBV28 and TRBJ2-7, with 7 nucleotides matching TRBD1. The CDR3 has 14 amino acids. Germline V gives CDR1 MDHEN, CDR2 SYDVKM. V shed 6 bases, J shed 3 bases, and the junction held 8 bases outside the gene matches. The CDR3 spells CASSRYRGNYEQYF. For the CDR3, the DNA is TGTGCCAGCAGCAGATACAGGGGAAACTACGAGCAGTACTTC.

The CDR3 region is CASSLLENYGYTF. The CDR3, as DNA: TGTGCCAGCAGCTTACTCGAGAACTATGGCTACACCTTC. The chain carries TRBV7-6 and TRBJ1-2; D call uncertain. V was shortened by 2 bases and J by 2 bases, with 6 bases between the two germline ends. The CDR3 length is 13 residues. The germline gives CDR1 SGHVS, CDR2 FNYEAQ. Full variable domain (missing parts from reference TRBV7-6 and TRBJ1-2): GAGVSQSPRYKVTKRGQDVALRCDPISGHVSLYWYRQALGQGPEFLTYFNYEAQQDKSGLPNDRFSAERPEGSISTLTIQRTEQRDSAMYRCASSLLENYGYTFGSGTRLTVV.

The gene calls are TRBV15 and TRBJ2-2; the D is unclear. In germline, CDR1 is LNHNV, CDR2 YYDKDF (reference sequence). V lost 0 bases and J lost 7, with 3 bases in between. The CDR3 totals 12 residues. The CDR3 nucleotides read TGTGCCACCAGCAGAGAAAACGGGGAGCTGTTTTTT. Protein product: CATSRENGELFF. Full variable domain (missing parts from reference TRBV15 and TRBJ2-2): DAMVIQNPRYQVTQFGKPVTLSCSQTLNHNVMYWYQQKSSQAPKLLFHYYDKDFNNEADTPDNFQSRRPNTSFCFLDIRSPGLGDTAMYLCATSRENGELFFGEGSRLTVL.

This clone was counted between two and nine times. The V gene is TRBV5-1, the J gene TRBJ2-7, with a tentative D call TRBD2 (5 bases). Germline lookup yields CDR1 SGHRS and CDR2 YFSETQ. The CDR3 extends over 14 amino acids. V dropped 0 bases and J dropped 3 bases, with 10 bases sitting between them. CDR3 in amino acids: CASSLEGRNYEQYF. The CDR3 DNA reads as TGCGCCAGCAGCTTGGAAGGGAGAAACTACGAGCAGTACTTC.

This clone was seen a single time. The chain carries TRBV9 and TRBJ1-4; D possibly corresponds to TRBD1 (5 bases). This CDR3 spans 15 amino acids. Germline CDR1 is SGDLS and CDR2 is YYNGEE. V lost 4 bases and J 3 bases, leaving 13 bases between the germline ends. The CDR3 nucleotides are TGTGCCAGCAGCCCGCGGGGGGGAGCTAATGAAAAACTGTTTTTT. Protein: CASSPRGGANEKLFF.

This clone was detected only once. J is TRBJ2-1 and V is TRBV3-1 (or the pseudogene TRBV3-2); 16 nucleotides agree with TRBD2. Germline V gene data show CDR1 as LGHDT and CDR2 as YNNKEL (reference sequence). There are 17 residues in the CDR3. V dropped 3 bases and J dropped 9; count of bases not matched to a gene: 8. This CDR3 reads CASSHVGTSGGAGEQFF. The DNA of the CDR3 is TGTGCCAGCAGCCACGTCGGGACTAGCGGGGGGGCAGGTGAGCAGTTCTTC.

The CDR3 coding sequence is TGCGCCAGCAGCCAAGGATTACGGGATACGCAGTATTTT. It specifies CASSQGLRDTQYF. This chain joins TRBV4-3 and TRBJ2-3; D not certain. This CDR3 is built from 13 residues. V lost 1 base and J 6 bases, leaving 8 bases between the germline ends. Germline-derived CDR1 and CDR2 are LGHNA and YSLEER.

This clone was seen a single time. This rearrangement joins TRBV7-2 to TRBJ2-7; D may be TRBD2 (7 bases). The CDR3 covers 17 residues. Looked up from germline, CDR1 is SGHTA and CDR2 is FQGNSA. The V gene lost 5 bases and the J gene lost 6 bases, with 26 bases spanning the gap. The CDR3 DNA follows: TGTGCCAGCAGCCCCCGAGGGAGGGCAGGGGTGCAGGGCGAGCAGTACTTC. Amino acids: CASSPRGRAGVQGEQYF.